This TCR beta chain came from a study of identical twins. Study-level results: Carriage of fewer insertions was seen in abundant cord blood beta clonotypes, whereas memory repertoires showed none. Potential partial confounding of zero-insertion analyses by invariant MAIT and iNKT cells was noted. The authors drew conclusions from cross-sectional statistical analysis rather than following the same donors. Weaker excess sharing between twins was seen in beta out-of-frame sequences.

Comment on this clonotype: Its cognate antigen is unknown.

Via MiXCR, TCRdb re-called the 5' RACE reads, giving one row per CDR3 protein. The sample lists 450,000 or so distinct CDR3 sequences; approximately 15% were seen once. In addition, the sample was reused for a study of yellow fever vaccine responses in identical twins.

The TCR sequence derives from a young woman in good health. The specimen was CD4+ T cells sorted from blood.

The CDR3 sequence: CASSLEGTGQSPLHF. The CDR3 DNA is TGTGCCAGCAGCTTAGAAGGTACAGGGCAATCACCCCTCCACTTT. The rearrangement links TRBV7-8 to TRBJ1-6; possibly TRBD1 for D (6 bases). This CDR3 contains 15 residues. Germline values: CDR1 SGHVS, CDR2 FQNEAQ. V lost 1 base and J 10 bases, leaving 14 bases between the germline ends. Supplemented by reference TRBV7-8 and TRBJ1-6, the full variable domain reads GAGVSQSPRYKVAKRGQDVALRCDPISGHVSLFWYQQALGQGPEFLTYFQNEAQLDKSGLPSDRFFAERPEGSVSTLKIQRTQQEDSAVYLCASSLEGTGQSPLHFGNGTRLTVT.